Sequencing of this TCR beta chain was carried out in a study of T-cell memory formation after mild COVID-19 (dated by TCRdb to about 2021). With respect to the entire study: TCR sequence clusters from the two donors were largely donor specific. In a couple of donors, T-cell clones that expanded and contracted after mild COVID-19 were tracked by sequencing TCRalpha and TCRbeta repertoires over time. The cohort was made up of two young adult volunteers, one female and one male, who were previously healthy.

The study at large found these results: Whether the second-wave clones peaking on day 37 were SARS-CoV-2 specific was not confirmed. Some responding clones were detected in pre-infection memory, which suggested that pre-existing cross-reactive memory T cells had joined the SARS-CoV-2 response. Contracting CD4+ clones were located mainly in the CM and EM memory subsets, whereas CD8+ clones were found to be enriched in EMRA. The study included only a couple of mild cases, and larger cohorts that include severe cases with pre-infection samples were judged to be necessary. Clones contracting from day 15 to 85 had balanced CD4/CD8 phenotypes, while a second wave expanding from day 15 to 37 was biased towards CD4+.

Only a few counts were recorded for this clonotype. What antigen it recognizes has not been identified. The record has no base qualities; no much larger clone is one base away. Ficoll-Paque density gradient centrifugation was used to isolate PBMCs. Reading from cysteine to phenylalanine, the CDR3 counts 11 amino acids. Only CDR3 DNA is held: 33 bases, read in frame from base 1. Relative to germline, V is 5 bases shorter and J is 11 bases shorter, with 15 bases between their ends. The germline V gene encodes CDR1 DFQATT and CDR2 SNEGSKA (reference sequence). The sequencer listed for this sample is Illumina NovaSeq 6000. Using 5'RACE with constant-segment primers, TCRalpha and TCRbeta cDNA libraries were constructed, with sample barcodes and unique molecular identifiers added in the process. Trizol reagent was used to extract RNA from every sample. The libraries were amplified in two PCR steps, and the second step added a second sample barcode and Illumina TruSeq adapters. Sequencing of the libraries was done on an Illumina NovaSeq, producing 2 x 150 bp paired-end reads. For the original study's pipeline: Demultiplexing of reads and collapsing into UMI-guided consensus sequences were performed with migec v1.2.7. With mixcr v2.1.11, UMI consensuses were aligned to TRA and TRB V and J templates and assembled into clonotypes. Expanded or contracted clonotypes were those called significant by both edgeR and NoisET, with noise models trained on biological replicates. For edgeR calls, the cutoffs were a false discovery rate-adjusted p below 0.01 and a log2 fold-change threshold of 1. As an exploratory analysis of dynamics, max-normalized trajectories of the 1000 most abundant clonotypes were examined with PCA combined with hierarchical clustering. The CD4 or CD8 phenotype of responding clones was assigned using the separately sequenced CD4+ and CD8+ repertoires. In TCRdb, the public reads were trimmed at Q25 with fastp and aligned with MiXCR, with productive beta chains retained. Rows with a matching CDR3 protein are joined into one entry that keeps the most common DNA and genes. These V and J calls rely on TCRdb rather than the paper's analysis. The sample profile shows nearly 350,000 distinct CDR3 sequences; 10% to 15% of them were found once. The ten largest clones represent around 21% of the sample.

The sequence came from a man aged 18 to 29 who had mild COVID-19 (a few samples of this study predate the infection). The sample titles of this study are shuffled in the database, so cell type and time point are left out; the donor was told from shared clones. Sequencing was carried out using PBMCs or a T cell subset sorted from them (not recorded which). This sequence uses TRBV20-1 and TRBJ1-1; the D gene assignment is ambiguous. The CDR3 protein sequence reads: CSAFSGLGAFF. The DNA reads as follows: TGCAGTGCTTTCTCCGGCCTCGGGGCTTTCTTT.